These T cell receptor beta chains were read from a single sample in a study of untreated major depressive disorder. Generated by immunoSEQ multiplex PCR, the TCRdb table keeps only in-frame clones and is missing some. This sample has about 25,000 clones, with over 80% found just once. The sample taken for sequencing was CD4+ T cells from PBMCs. Source of these receptors: a woman in her thirties with major depressive disorder. The CDR3 runs from the conserved cysteine through the conserved F or W. D genes are given only for firm matches. Size tells how often a clone was seen (once, few, many) or the class of an expanded clone, and some rows leave it out.

CDR3aa	CDR3nt	abundance	v_gene	j_gene	len	d_gene
CASSQERVGGLGSGANVLTF	TGCGCCAGCAGCCAAGAGAGAGTGGGGGGGCTAGGCTCTGGGGCCAACGTCCTGACTTTC	-	TRBV4-3	TRBJ2-6	20	-
CASSLGPSDRGLAQYF	TGTGCCAGCAGCTTAGGCCCTTCGGACAGGGGGCTCGCGCAGTACTTC	-	TRBV7-8	TRBJ2-7	16	TRBD1
CASKSRDRDINEQFF	TGTGCCAGTAAGAGTAGAGACAGGGACATCAATGAGCAGTTCTTC	-	TRBV19	TRBJ2-1	15	TRBD1
CASSLSRFSSYEQYF	TGCGCCAGCAGCCTTTCCAGGTTTTCCTCCTACGAGCAGTACTTC	-	TRBV5-1	TRBJ2-7	15	-
CASSQEGVGGGYTF	TGCGCCAGCAGCCAAGAGGGGGTGGGTGGGGGCTACACCTTC	-	TRBV4-1	TRBJ1-2	14	-
CASSFSHDRGGGWDEQYF	TGTGCCAGCAGCTTTAGCCATGACAGGGGAGGAGGGTGGGACGAGCAGTACTTC	few	TRBV5-6	TRBJ2-7	18	TRBD1
CASSPRGTASSGANVLTF	TGTGCCAGCAGCCCCCGCGGGACAGCGAGCTCTGGGGCCAACGTCCTGACTTTC	-	TRBV7-3	TRBJ2-6	18	-
CASSVVKAGEQYF	TGTGCCAGCAGCGTCGTAAAGGCTGGTGAGCAGTACTTC	-	TRBV7-2	TRBJ2-7	13	-
CASTPRLAGRTDTQYF	TGTGCCAGCACCCCACGACTAGCGGGACGCACAGATACGCAGTATTTT	once	TRBV21-1	TRBJ2-3	16	-
CASSFQGNTEAFF	TGTGCCAGCAGCTTCCAGGGGAACACTGAAGCTTTCTTT	few	TRBV11-2	TRBJ1-1	13	-
CAISESGGQGTSGNTIYF	TGTGCCATCAGTGAGTCGGGTGGACAGGGTACCTCTGGAAACACCATATATTTT	-	TRBV10-3	TRBJ1-3	18	TRBD1
CASSLRFRGVSYEQYF	TGTGCCAGCAGCTTGCGGTTCCGGGGGGTATCCTACGAGCAGTACTTC	-	TRBV7-6	TRBJ2-7	16	TRBD2
CASKSLLLSGNTIYF	TGTGCCAGCAAAAGCCTACTTCTCTCTGGAAACACCATATATTTT	-	TRBV28	TRBJ1-3	15	-
CASSVAGTSGYEQYF	TGTGCCAGCAGTGTTGCCGGGACTAGCGGTTACGAGCAGTACTTC	-	TRBV6-1	TRBJ2-7	15	TRBD2
CASSQALRQGGLNEQYF	TGCGCCAGCAGCCAGGCCCTCCGACAGGGTGGGTTGAACGAGCAGTACTTC	-	TRBV4-3	TRBJ2-7	17	TRBD1
CASSFGTRNTEAFF	TGTGCCAGCAGTTTTGGGACAAGGAACACTGAAGCTTTCTTT	-	TRBV6-5	TRBJ1-1	14	-